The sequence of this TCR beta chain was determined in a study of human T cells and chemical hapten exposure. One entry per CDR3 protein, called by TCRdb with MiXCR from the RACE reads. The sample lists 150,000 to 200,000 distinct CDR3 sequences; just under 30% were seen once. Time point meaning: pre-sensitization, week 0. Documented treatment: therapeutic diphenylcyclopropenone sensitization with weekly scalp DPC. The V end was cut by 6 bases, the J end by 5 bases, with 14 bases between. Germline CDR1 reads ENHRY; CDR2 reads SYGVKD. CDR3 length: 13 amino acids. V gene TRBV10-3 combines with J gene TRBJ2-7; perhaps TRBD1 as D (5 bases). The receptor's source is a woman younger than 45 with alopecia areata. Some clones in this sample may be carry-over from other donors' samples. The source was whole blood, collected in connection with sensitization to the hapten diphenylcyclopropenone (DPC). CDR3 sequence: CAISGLRENEQYF. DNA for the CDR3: TGTGCCATCAGCGGCCTCAGGGAAAACGAGCAGTACTTC.